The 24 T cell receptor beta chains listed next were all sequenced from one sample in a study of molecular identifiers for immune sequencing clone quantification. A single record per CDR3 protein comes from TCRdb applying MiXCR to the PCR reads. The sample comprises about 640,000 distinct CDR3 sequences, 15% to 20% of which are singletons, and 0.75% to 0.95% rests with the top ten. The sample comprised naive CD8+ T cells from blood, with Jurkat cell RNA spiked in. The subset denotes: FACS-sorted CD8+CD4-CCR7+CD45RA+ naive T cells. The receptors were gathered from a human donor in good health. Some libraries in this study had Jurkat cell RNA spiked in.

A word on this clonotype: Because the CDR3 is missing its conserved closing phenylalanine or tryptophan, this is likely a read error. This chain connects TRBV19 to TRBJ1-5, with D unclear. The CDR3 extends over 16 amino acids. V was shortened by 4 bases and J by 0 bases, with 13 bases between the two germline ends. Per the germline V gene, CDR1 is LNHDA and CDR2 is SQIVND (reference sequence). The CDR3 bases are TGTGCCAGTAGTACCGTGACCCAATATAGCAATCAGCCCCAGCATCTT. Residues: CASSTVTQYSNQPQHL.

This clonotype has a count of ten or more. The CDR3 sequence: CASSLLTDHAGETQYF. DNA for the CDR3: TGTGCCAGCAGTTTATTAACGGATCACGCCGGTGAGACCCAGTACTTC. The J gene is TRBJ2-5, the V gene TRBV12-3 or TRBV12-4; no clear D gene. The CDR3 has 16 residues. V shed 2 bases and J shed 5 bases, with 18 bases lying between them.

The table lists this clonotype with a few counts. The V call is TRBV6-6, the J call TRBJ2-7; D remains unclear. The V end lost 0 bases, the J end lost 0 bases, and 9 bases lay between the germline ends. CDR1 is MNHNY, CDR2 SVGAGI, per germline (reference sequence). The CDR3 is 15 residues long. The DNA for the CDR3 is TGTGCCAGCAGTTACTCTCCGCAGGTCTCCTACGAGCAGTACTTC. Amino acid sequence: CASSYSPQVSYEQYF.

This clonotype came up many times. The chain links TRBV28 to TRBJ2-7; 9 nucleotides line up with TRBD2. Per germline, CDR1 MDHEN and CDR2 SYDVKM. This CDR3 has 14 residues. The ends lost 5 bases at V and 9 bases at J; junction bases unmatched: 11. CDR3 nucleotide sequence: TGTGCCAGCAGTCGAAGATCTAGCGGGACCGGGCAGTACTTC. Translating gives CASSRRSSGTGQYF.

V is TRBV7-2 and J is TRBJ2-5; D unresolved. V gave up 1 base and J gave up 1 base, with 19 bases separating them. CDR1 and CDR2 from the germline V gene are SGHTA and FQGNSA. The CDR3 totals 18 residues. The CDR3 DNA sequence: TGTGCCAGCAGCTTAGAGGCCGCGGCCGCAATCACCCAAGAGACCCAGTACTTC. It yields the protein CASSLEAAAAITQETQYF.

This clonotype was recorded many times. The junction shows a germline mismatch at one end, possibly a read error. The CDR3 spells CASRPSMGASHEQYF. DNA for the CDR3: TGTGCCAGTAGACCCTCCATGGGGGCCTCCCACGAGCAGTACTTC. The rearrangement links TRBV19 to TRBJ2-7; D may be TRBD1 (6 bases). Per the germline V gene, CDR1 is LNHDA and CDR2 is SQIVND (reference sequence). This CDR3 spans 15 amino acids.

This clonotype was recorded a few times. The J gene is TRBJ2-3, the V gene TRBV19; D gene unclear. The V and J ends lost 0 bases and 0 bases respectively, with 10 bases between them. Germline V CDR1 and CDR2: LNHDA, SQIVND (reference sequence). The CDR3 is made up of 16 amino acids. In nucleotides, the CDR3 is TGTGCCAGTAGTATAGACAGCTCGACTAGCACAGATACGCAGTATTTT. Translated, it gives CASSIDSSTSTDTQYF. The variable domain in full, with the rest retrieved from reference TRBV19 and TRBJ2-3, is DGGITQSPKYLFRKEGQNVTLSCEQNLNHDAMYWYRQDPGQGLRLIYYSQIVNDFQKGDIAEGYSVSREKKESFPLTVTSAQKNPTAFYLCASSIDSSTSTDTQYFGPGTRLTVL.

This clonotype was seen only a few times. CDR3 protein: CASWVVPGGTEAFF. The DNA for the CDR3 is TGTGCCAGCTGGGTGGTCCCTGGGGGAACTGAAGCTTTCTTT. The chain recombines TRBV2 with TRBJ1-1; maybe TRBD1 (5 bases). V was trimmed by 8 bases and J by 5 bases, leaving 18 bases between them. From germline, CDR1 is SNHLY and CDR2 FYNNEI. The CDR3 contains 14 residues.

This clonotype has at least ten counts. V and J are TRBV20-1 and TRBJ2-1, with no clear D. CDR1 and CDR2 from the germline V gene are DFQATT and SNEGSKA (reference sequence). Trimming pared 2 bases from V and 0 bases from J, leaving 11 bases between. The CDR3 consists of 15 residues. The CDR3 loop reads CSARPLLSSYNEQFF. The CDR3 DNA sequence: TGCAGTGCTAGACCCCTTTTGAGCTCCTACAATGAGCAGTTCTTC.

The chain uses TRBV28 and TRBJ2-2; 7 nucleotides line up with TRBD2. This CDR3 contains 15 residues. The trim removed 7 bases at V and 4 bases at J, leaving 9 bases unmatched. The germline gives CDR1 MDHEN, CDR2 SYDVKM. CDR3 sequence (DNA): TGTGCCAGCATTTACGTCGGGGGGTCCACCGGGGAGCTGTTTTTT. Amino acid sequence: CASIYVGGSTGELFF. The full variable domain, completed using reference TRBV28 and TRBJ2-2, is DVKVTQSSRYLVKRTGEKVFLECVQDMDHENMFWYRQDPGLGLRLIYFSYDVKMKEKGDIPEGYSVSREKKERFSLILESASTNQTSMYLCASIYVGGSTGELFFGEGSRLTVL.

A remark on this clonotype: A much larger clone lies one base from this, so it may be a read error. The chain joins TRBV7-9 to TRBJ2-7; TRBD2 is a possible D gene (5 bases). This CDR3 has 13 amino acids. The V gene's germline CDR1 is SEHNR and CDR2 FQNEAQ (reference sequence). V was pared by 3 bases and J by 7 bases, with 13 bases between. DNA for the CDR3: TGTGCCAGCAGCTTCGCGATCCGGGGAGAGCAGTACTTC. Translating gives CASSFAIRGEQYF.

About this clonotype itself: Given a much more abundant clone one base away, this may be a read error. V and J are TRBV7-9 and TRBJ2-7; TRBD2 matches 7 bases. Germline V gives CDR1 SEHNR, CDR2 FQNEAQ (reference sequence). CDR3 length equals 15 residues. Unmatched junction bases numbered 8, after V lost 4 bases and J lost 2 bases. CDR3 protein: CASSSMGGSPYEQYF. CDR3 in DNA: TGTGCCAGCAGCTCCATGGGGGGGAGCCCCTACGAGCAGTACTTC.

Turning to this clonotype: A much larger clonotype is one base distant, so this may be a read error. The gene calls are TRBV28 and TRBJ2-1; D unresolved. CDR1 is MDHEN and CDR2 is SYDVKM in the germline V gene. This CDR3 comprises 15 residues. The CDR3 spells CASSLSGPSYDEQFF. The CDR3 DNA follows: TGTGCCAGCAGTTTATCGGGCCCCTCCTACGATGAGCAGTTCTTC.

The DNA for the CDR3 is TGTGCCAGCAGCAGTGACATACACTACGAGCAGTACTTC. Its translation is CASSSDIHYEQYF. The chain combines TRBV3-1 with TRBJ2-7; D uncertain. V was pared by 5 bases and J by 3 bases, with 11 bases between. Germline V gene data show CDR1 as LGHDT and CDR2 as YNNKEL (reference sequence). The CDR3 runs to 13 residues.

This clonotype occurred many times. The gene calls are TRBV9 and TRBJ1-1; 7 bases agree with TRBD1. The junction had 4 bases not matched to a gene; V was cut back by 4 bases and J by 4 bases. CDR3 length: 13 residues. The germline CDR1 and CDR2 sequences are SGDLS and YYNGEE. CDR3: CASSYRDSTEAFF. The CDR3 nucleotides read TGTGCCAGCAGCTATCGGGACAGCACTGAAGCTTTCTTT. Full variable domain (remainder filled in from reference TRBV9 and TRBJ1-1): DSGVTQTPKHLITATGQRVTLRCSPRSGDLSVYWYQQSLDQGLQFLIQYYNGEERAKGNILERFSAQQFPDLHSELNLSSLELGDSALYFCASSYRDSTEAFFGQGTRLTVV.

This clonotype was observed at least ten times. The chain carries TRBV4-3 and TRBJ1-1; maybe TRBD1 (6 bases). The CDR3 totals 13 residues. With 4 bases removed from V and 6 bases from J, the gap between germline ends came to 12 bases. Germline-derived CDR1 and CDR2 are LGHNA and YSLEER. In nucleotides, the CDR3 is TGCGCCAGCAGCCGGAAAGGGGGTCCTGAAGCTTTCTTT. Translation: CASSRKGGPEAFF.

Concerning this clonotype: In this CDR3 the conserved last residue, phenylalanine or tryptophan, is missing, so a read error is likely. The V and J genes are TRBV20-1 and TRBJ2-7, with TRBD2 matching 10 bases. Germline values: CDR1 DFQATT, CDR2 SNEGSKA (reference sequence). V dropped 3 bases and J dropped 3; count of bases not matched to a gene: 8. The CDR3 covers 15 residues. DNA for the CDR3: TGCAGTGCTAGCCACCCCGGGACTAGCGACTACGAGCAGTACCTC. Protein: CSASHPGTSDYEQYL.

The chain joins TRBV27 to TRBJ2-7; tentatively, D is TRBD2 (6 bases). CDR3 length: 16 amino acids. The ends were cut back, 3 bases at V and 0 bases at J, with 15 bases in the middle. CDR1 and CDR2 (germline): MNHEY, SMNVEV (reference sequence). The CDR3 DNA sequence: TGTGCCAGCAGTTTGTGGGGGGAGGCTAACTCCTACGAGCAGTACTTC. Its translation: CASSLWGEANSYEQYF.

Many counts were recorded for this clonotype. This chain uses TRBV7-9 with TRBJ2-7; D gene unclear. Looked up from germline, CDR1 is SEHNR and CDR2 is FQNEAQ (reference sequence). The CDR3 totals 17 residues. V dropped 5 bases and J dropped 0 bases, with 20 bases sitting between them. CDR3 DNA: TGTGCCAGCAGCCATGGGTCGGACGGCTGGAGCTCCTACGAGCAGTACTTC. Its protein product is CASSHGSDGWSSYEQYF.

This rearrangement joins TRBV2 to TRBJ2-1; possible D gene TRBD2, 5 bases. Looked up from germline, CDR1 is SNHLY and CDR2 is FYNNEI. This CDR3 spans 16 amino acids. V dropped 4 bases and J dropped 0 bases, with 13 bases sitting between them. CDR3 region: CASSVPTGSSYNEQFF. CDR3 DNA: TGTGCCAGCAGTGTACCCACGGGGAGCTCCTACAATGAGCAGTTCTTC.

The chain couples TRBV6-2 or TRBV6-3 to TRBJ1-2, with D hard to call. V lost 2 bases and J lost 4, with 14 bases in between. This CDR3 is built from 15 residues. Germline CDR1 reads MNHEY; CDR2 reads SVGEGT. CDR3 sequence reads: CASSYTGSRSYGYTF. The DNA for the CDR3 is TGTGCCAGCAGTTACACGGGGTCTCGTAGCTATGGCTACACCTTC.

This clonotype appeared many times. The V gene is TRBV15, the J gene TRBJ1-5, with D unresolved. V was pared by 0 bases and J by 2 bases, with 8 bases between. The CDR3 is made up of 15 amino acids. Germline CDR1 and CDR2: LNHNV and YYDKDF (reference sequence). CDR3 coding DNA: TGTGCCACCAGCAGAGACGGGAACGGCAATCAGCCCCAGCATTTT. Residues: CATSRDGNGNQPQHF.

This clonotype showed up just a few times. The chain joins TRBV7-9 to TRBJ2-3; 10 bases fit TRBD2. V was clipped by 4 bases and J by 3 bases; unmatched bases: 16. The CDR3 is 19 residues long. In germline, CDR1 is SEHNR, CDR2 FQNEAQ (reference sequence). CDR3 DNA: TGTGCCAGCAGCTCGACTAGGGTCGACGGGACTAGCGTAACAGATACGCAGTATTTT. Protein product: CASSSTRVDGTSVTDTQYF.

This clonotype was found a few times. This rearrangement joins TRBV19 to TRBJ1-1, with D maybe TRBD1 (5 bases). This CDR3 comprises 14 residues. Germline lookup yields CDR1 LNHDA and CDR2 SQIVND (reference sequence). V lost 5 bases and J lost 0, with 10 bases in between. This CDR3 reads CASSDSSMNTEAFF. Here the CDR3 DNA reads TGTGCCAGTAGTGACAGTTCGATGAACACTGAAGCTTTCTTT.